This entry lists 18 T cell receptor beta chains sequenced from one sample in a study of cytomegalovirus exposure and HLA in healthy donors. Both 60 Vbeta primers and 13 Jbeta primers went into the PCR. Here immunoSEQ multiplex PCR was the method, and the copy in TCRdb shows in-frame clones only, minus some. The profile shows approximately 130,000 clones, 60% to 85% of them singletons. Sequenced material: PBMCs. The receptors stem from a man aged 25 to 40 in good health and CMV-seronegative.

This clone was observed a handful of times. The DNA of the CDR3 is TGTGCCAGCAGCCCCCGGGACAGGGGGAACACCGGGGAGCTGTTTTTT. The encoded protein is CASSPRDRGNTGELFF. The J gene is TRBJ2-2, the V gene TRBV7-3; 10 nucleotides match TRBD1. The CDR3 runs to 16 residues. CDR1 and CDR2 from the germline V gene are SGHTA and FQGTGA. The J segment lost 1 base and the V segment lost 5 bases, leaving 4 bases of the junction unmatched.

This clone was detected a few times. The rearrangement uses TRBV2 and TRBJ2-1, with D maybe TRBD2 (6 bases). There are 13 residues in the CDR3. V lost 4 bases, J lost 6 bases, and 10 bases lay in between. Germline CDR1 and CDR2: SNHLY and FYNNEI. CDR3 loop: CASSAPGLNEQFF. CDR3 nucleotide sequence: TGTGCCAGCAGTGCTCCGGGACTCAATGAGCAGTTCTTC.

This clone was seen once. The chain joins TRBV19 to TRBJ1-1; unclear D gene. The V end lost 7 bases, the J end lost 0 bases, and 12 bases lay between the germline ends. The CDR3 length is 14 residues. Germline V lookup: CDR1 LNHDA, CDR2 SQIVND (reference sequence). CDR3 nucleotide sequence: TGTGCCAGTATTGGAACAGCCCTGAACACTGAAGCTTTCTTT. It is translated as CASIGTALNTEAFF.

The V and J genes are TRBV6-5 and TRBJ1-4; maybe TRBD1 (6 bases). Deletions cut 4 bases from V and 7 bases from J, with 10 bases between. The CDR3 runs to 13 residues. CDR1 and CDR2 (germline): MNHEY, SVGAGI. CDR3 bases: TGTGCCAGCAGTTCAGGGGTTTTTGAAAAACTGTTTTTT. This codes for CASSSGVFEKLFF.

CDR3 region: CASTGSGFYNEQFF. The CDR3 DNA sequence: TGTGCCAGTACCGGAAGCGGCTTCTACAATGAGCAGTTCTTC. The gene calls are TRBV25-1 and TRBJ2-1; D possibly corresponds to TRBD2 (5 bases). The CDR3 is 14 amino acids. Trimming took 9 bases from V and 3 from J, leaving 15 bases between them. Germline assignment: CDR1 MGHDK and CDR2 SYGVNS.

The chain recombines TRBV7-9 with TRBJ2-5, with D possibly matching TRBD2 (6 bases). Germline CDR1 is SEHNR and CDR2 is FQNEAQ (reference sequence). V dropped 8 bases and J dropped 5 bases, with 9 bases sitting between them. The CDR3 runs 11 residues. CDR3 bases: TGTGCCAGCTCTGGGGGGGAGACCCAGTACTTC. This encodes CASSGGETQYF. Combining the CDR3 with reference TRBV7-9 and TRBJ2-5 gives the whole variable domain DTGVSQNPRHKITKRGQNVTFRCDPISEHNRLYWYRQTLGQGPEFLTYFQNEAQLEKSRLLSDRFSAERPKGSFSTLEIQRTEQGDSAMYLCASSGGETQYFGPGTRLLVL.

V usage is TRBV5-1 and J usage is TRBJ1-3; D is possibly TRBD1 (5 bases). The CDR3 loop spans 16 amino acids. V gave up 3 bases and J gave up 2 bases, with 15 bases separating them. From germline, CDR1 is SGHRS and CDR2 YFSETQ. Written as DNA, the CDR3 is TGCGCCAGCAGCTCCGCGGGGCAGTTAGCTGGAAACACCATATATTTT. Protein: CASSSAGQLAGNTIYF.

The gene calls are TRBV19 and TRBJ1-4; unclear D gene. Deletions cut 3 bases from V and 8 bases from J, with 10 bases between. Germline lookup yields CDR1 LNHDA and CDR2 SQIVND (reference sequence). This CDR3 spans 13 amino acids. The CDR3 loop is CASSIGRGEKLFF. The CDR3 region has the DNA TGTGCCAGTAGTATTGGCCGAGGGGAAAAACTGTTTTTT.

This rearrangement joins TRBV19 to TRBJ2-4; tentative D call: TRBD1 (6 bases). Trimming removed 3 bases at V and 0 bases at J, with 12 bases between. Germline V gene data show CDR1 as LNHDA and CDR2 as SQIVND (reference sequence). The CDR3 extends over 16 amino acids. The CDR3 region is CASSMRPRGAKNIQYF. As DNA, the CDR3 is TGTGCCAGTAGTATGAGACCCAGGGGAGCCAAAAACATTCAGTACTTC.

The V and J genes are TRBV10-3 and TRBJ1-5; no clear D. V was trimmed by 9 bases and J by 4 bases, leaving 7 bases between them. The CDR3 is made up of 11 amino acids. The germline V gene has CDR1 ENHRY and CDR2 SYGVKD. The CDR3 reads CAIGVNQPQHF. The DNA of the CDR3 is TGTGCCATAGGAGTGAATCAGCCCCAGCATTTT.

The J gene is TRBJ1-2, the V gene TRBV28, with TRBD1 matching 7 bases. The V gene's germline CDR1 is MDHEN and CDR2 SYDVKM. This CDR3 has 13 residues. With 3 bases clipped from V and 4 bases from J, the junction kept 2 bases outside the gene matches. CDR3 nucleotide sequence: TGTGCCAGCAGTTTCTCAGGGGGCTATGGCTACACCTTC. Translated: CASSFSGGYGYTF.

This clone was detected a few times. The rearrangement links TRBV6-5 to TRBJ2-1, with 9 bases aligning to TRBD2. Germline CDR1 is MNHEY and CDR2 is SVGAGI. The CDR3 runs to 13 residues. V was clipped by 5 bases and J by 10 bases; unmatched bases: 6. The CDR3 spells CASSHPSGREQFF. The CDR3 DNA sequence: TGTGCCAGCAGTCACCCCAGCGGGAGGGAGCAGTTCTTC.

This chain connects TRBV19 to TRBJ2-5; TRBD1 matches at 9 bases. V shed 5 bases and J 4 bases; nucleotides not matched to a gene: 8. The CDR3 totals 15 residues. Germline CDR1 is LNHDA and CDR2 is SQIVND (reference sequence). CDR3 loop: CASSSHLTGGETQYF. The CDR3 nucleotides read TGTGCCAGTAGTTCCCACCTGACAGGGGGAGAGACCCAGTACTTC.

This clone was observed once. V usage is TRBV18 and J usage is TRBJ2-3, with D possibly TRBD1 on 6 matching bases. This CDR3 has 14 amino acids. V dropped 3 bases and J dropped 4 bases, with 11 bases sitting between them. Germline-derived CDR1 and CDR2 are KGHSH and LQKENI. CDR3 residues: CASSPTTGSDTQYF. Here the CDR3 DNA reads TGTGCCAGCTCACCTACAACAGGGTCAGATACGCAGTATTTT.

This sequence joins TRBV4-3 and TRBJ1-1; D is unclear. This CDR3 spans 15 amino acids. Trimming left V 0 bases short and J 11 bases short, with 19 bases between. Germline V gene sequence: CDR1 LGHNA, CDR2 YSLEER. CDR3 DNA sequence: TGCGCCAGCAGCCAAGATCTAAAGGGCACTGGCGGGGCTTTCTTT. This codes for CASSQDLKGTGGAFF.

The chain recombines TRBV20-1 with TRBJ2-5; D not resolved. The CDR3 runs to 10 residues. Trimming took 5 bases from V and 7 from J, leaving 8 bases between them. Germline values: CDR1 DFQATT, CDR2 SNEGSKA (reference sequence). CDR3 DNA sequence: TGCAGTGCTTTTAGTTGGACCCAGTACTTC. Translated: CSAFSWTQYF.

The chain combines TRBV14 with TRBJ2-1; 7 bases line up with TRBD2. The length of the CDR3 is 15 residues. V shed 1 base and J 3 bases; nucleotides not matched to a gene: 3. Germline CDR1 and CDR2: SGHDN and FVKESK. This CDR3 is CASSQVRGDYNEQFF. In nucleotides, the CDR3 is TGTGCCAGCAGCCAAGTACGGGGGGACTACAATGAGCAGTTCTTC.

V gene TRBV7-9 combines with J gene TRBJ1-1; 10 nucleotides line up with TRBD1. CDR3 length: 15 residues. The trim removed 1 base at V and 5 bases at J, leaving 4 bases unmatched. The germline V gene has CDR1 SEHNR and CDR2 FQNEAQ (reference sequence). The CDR3 region has the DNA TGTGCCAGCAGCTTAGTTGGACAGGGGGGGACTGAAGCTTTCTTT. Translated, it gives CASSLVGQGGTEAFF.